This T cell receptor (beta chain) was captured by sequencing in a study of T cells in Graves' hyperthyroidism and ophthalmopathy. Study at large: Peripheral blood was collected at initial diagnosis, before any treatment.

On this clonotype: Its antigen is currently unknown.

V trimming: 4 bases; J trimming: 5 bases; junction bases outside the gene matches: 10. The CDR3 extends over 16 amino acids. The germline V gene has CDR1 KGHDR and CDR2 SFDVKD. Amplification yielded TCR beta CDR3 regions, with RNA transcripts as the source. First-round RT-PCR targeting the TCR CDR3 was performed with the HTBI primer set. From the multiplex PCR reads, TCRdb called clonotypes with MiXCR, one entry per CDR3 protein. The sample has about 250,000 distinct CDR3 sequences, about 25% seen once; the top ten hold 35% to 40%. Points from the study as a whole: A median about 6.5 months before onset, the model predicted ophthalmopathy. Ophthalmopathy was told apart from stable hyperthyroidism by a 13 V-J model.

The TCR was taken from a woman in her forties with Graves' ophthalmopathy. This sequence joins TRBV24-1 and TRBJ2-7, with 10 bases matching TRBD1. The sequencing input was blood. CDR3 nucleotides: TGTGCCACCAGTGACCGTCCGGGACAGGGGATCCACGAGCAGTACTTC. Encoded protein: CATSDRPGQGIHEQYF.